This TCR beta chain was recovered during a study of blood T cell repertoires in COVID-19. Whole-study context: Acute and convalescent COVID-19 specimens originated in the United States, Italy and Spain. The analysed material was cDNA or gDNA that came from T cells, B-cell-depleted T cells, or PBMCs.

Methods used by the authors: Nucleated cell number was recorded as an estimate derived from reference gene primer amplification. Here immunoSEQ multiplex PCR was the method, and the copy in TCRdb shows in-frame clones only, minus some. The DNA gave D and trimming, while V, J and clone size come from that table. The repertoire consists of 110,000 to 150,000 clones, with roughly 78% occurring once and the leading ten covering around 4%. This clone occurred a few times. The CDR3 is 19 residues long. Germline trimming cut 4 bases from V and 1 base from J; bases unmatched to any gene: 10. Per the germline V gene, CDR1 is MNHNS and CDR2 is SASEGT.

The receptor was isolated from a man aged 60 to 75 with acute or convalescent COVID-19. The chain links TRBV6-1 to TRBJ2-2, with TRBD2 matching 12 bases. The sequencing input was peripheral blood. As DNA, the CDR3 is TGTGCCAGCAGTGCGCCTGGACTAGCGGGATCGGAGAACACCGGGGAGCTGTTTTTT. Protein sequence: CASSAPGLAGSENTGELFF.